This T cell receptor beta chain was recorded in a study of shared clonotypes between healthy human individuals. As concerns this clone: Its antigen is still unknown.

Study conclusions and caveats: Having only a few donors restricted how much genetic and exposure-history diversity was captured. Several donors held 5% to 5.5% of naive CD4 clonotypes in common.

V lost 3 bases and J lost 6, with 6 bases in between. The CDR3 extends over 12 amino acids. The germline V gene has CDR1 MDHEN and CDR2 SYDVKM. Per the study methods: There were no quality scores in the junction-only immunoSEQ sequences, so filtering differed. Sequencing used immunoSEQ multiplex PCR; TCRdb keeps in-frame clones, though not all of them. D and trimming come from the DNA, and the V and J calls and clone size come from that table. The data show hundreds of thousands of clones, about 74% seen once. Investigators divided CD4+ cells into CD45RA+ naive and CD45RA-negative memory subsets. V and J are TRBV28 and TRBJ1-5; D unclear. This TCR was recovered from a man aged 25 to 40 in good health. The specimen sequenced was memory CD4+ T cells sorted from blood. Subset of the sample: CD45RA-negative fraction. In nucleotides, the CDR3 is TGTGCCAGCAGTTTGTATGGTCAGCCCCAGCATTTT. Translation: CASSLYGQPQHF.